The entry below gives a single T cell receptor beta chain sequence along with its context. Clones were sequenced by immunoSEQ multiplex PCR, and TCRdb holds only the in-frame ones, with some missing. The sample carries 2 million to 2.5 million clones, about nine tenths recorded once. The V end lost 7 bases, the J end lost 10 bases, and 16 bases lay between the germline ends. From germline, CDR1 is MNHNS and CDR2 SASEGT. The CDR3 totals 12 residues. The sample comes from a study of shared clonotypes between healthy human individuals. The sequenced material came from naive CD4+ T cells from PBMCs. Subset of the sample: CD45RA+ positively selected. The chain has TRBV6-1 and TRBJ1-1; D possibly corresponds to TRBD1 (5 bases). This receptor was obtained from a man aged 18-30 years in good health. Some clones in this sample may be carry-over from other donors' samples. This chain's CDR3 is CASTSRGLLAFF. CDR3 bases: TGTGCCAGCACGTCACGGGGCCTGCTAGCTTTCTTT.